These T cell receptor beta chains were read from a single sample in a study of blood T cell repertoires in COVID-19. The table came from immunoSEQ multiplex PCR; TCRdb's copy has only in-frame clones and leaves some out. The data show tens of thousands of clones, less than 90% seen once. The sample taken for sequencing was peripheral blood. These receptors were collected from a man older than 75 in a cohort sampled during active COVID-19. Both conserved end residues are part of each CDR3. The D gene is left open where the match is weak. Only some rows state a clone size, as once, few, many or a class for expanded clones.

V	J	size	length	D	DNA	CDR3
TRBV7-2	TRBJ2-1	-	16	TRBD2	TGTGCCAGCAGCTTAGCGAGCGGGGGAGCCTACAATGAGCAGTTCTTC	CASSLASGGAYNEQFF
TRBV3-1/TRBV3-2	TRBJ2-5	-	13	TRBD1	TGTGCCAGCAGCCAGGACAGGGGAGAGACCCAGTACTTC	CASSQDRGETQYF
TRBV12-5	TRBJ1-2	-	15	-	TGTGCTAGTGGTTTGCCCCCCCAGACAGACTATGGCTACACCTTC	CASGLPPQTDYGYTF
TRBV29-1	TRBJ2-7	-	13	-	TGCAGCGTCGATAAGGCAGGGAACTACGAGCAGTACTTC	CSVDKAGNYEQYF
TRBV27	TRBJ2-7	-	16	-	TGTGCCAGCAGTTTAAGGGGCGGTACGACCTCCTACGAGCAGTACTTC	CASSLRGGTTSYEQYF
TRBV6-5	TRBJ1-2	-	12	-	TGTGCCAGCAGCGATCCAGGGGTCGGCTACACCTTC	CASSDPGVGYTF
TRBV25-1	TRBJ1-2	-	15	TRBD1	TGTGCCAGCAGTGACGACAGGGGTAATGGCTATGGCTACACCTTC	CASSDDRGNGYGYTF
TRBV5-1	TRBJ1-1	-	15	TRBD1	TGCGCCAGCAGCGAACGGACAGGGGTTGAGGCTGAAGCTTTCTTT	CASSERTGVEAEAFF
TRBV3-1/TRBV3-2	TRBJ2-7	-	15	TRBD1	TGTGCCAGCAGCCGAGGGACAGGGGAACTCGGCGAGCAGTACTTC	CASSRGTGELGEQYF
TRBV11-2	TRBJ2-7	once	15	TRBD2	TGTGCCAGCAGCCCCTATAGCGGGGGGGACTACGAGCAGTACTTC	CASSPYSGGDYEQYF
TRBV5-5	TRBJ2-7	-	14	-	TGTGCCAGCAGCTTGTCAGGCAACTCCTACGAGCAGTACTTC	CASSLSGNSYEQYF
TRBV7-9	TRBJ2-2	-	15	TRBD1	TGTGCCAGCAGCTCCCAGGGACAGGTCACCGGGGAGCTGTTTTTT	CASSSQGQVTGELFF
TRBV6-4	TRBJ1-1	once	13	-	TGTGCCAGCAGAGCAGGGGAGCACACTGAAGCTTTCTTT	CASRAGEHTEAFF
TRBV2	TRBJ2-7	-	16	TRBD1	TGTGCCAGCAGTGAATCTGGGTCAGGGGGAAAAGTCGGGCAGTACTTC	CASSESGSGGKVGQYF
TRBV27	TRBJ1-2	-	14	TRBD1	TGTGCCAGCCGACGAGGGACAGGGGACAGTGGCTACACCTTC	CASRRGTGDSGYTF
TRBV19	TRBJ2-1	-	18	TRBD2	TGTGCCAGTAGTATAGTGCTAGCGGGAGGGCCTTCCTACAATGAGCAGTTCTTC	CASSIVLAGGPSYNEQFF
TRBV6-5	TRBJ2-5	once	16	-	TGTGCCAGCAGTTACTCCGGGGTAGGATGGCAAGAGACCCAGTACTTC	CASSYSGVGWQETQYF
TRBV3-1/TRBV3-2	TRBJ2-3	once	15	TRBD1	TGTGCCAGCAGCCCCCGGGACAGGGGAACAGATACGCAGTATTTT	CASSPRDRGTDTQYF
TRBV7-9	TRBJ1-1	-	17	TRBD1	TGTGCCAGCAGCTTTACCTCTGACAGGGGGAGAGGGACTGAAGCTTTCTTT	CASSFTSDRGRGTEAFF
TRBV6-5	TRBJ1-6	few	15	-	TGTGCCAGCAGTTACTCGACACAGGATAATTCACCCCTCCACTTT	CASSYSTQDNSPLHF
TRBV30	TRBJ1-5	-	17	-	TGTGCCTGGAGTCCGTCTTCGGGGGTTTGGGGCAATCAGCCCCAGCATTTT	CAWSPSSGVWGNQPQHF
TRBV12-5	TRBJ2-7	-	14	-	TGTGCTAGTGGTTATGGGGCGGGGACCGGGGAGCAGTACTTC	CASGYGAGTGEQYF
TRBV27	TRBJ1-4	-	13	TRBD1	TGTGCCAGCAGGCAGGGACAGAATGAAAAACTGTTTTTT	CASRQGQNEKLFF
TRBV5-4	TRBJ2-5	-	14	-	TGTGCCAGCAGCCCTCAGGGGAGGGAAGAGACCCAGTACTTC	CASSPQGREETQYF
TRBV9	TRBJ1-4	-	16	-	TGTGCCAGCAGCGTTACAGGGTATGCAACTAATGAAAAACTGTTTTTT	CASSVTGYATNEKLFF
TRBV3-1/TRBV3-2	TRBJ2-7	-	14	-	TGTGCCAGCAGCCAAGTCGCAGGGGCCCACGAGCAGTACTTC	CASSQVAGAHEQYF
TRBV2	TRBJ2-3	-	13	-	TGTGCCAGCAGTGAGGGAGCGGAAGATACGCAGTATTTT	CASSEGAEDTQYF
TRBV9	TRBJ2-5	-	17	TRBD1	TGTGCCAGCAGCGTTGGGGTGGGGCAGGGGGAAGGAGAGACCCAGTACTTC	CASSVGVGQGEGETQYF
TRBV24-1	TRBJ2-5	-	14	TRBD2	TGTGCCACCAGTGCAACCGGGCGGGGGGAGACCCAGTACTTC	CATSATGRGETQYF
TRBV9	TRBJ1-1	-	12	TRBD1	TGTGCCAGCAGCCCCCGACAGGGTGCATCTTTCTTT	CASSPRQGASFF
TRBV6-5	TRBJ1-2	-	15	-	TGTGCCAGCAGTTACTCGGAGAGCGGGGACTATGGCTACACCTTC	CASSYSESGDYGYTF
TRBV6-2/TRBV6-3	TRBJ2-3	-	11	-	TGTGCCAGCAGTTCATCAGATACGCAGTATTTT	CASSSSDTQYF
TRBV2	TRBJ1-1	-	16	-	TGTGCCAGCATCGAAGGGTCGGCAGGGTTGAACACTGAAGCTTTCTTT	CASIEGSAGLNTEAFF
TRBV5-4	TRBJ2-5	few	17	TRBD2	TGTGCCAGCAGGACGGGACTAGCGGGAGTCTCAGGAGAGACCCAGTACTTC	CASRTGLAGVSGETQYF
TRBV7-9	TRBJ1-5	-	15	-	TGTGCCAGCAGCTTAGCGGGAGCGGACAATCAGCCCCAGCATTTT	CASSLAGADNQPQHF
TRBV28	TRBJ1-2	-	13	TRBD1	TGTGCCAGCAGTCCTCGACAGGGCTATGGCTACACCTTC	CASSPRQGYGYTF
TRBV29-1	TRBJ2-5	-	14	-	TGCAGCGTCCTGGATCTGGGGGCCGGGGAGACCCAGTACTTC	CSVLDLGAGETQYF
TRBV15	TRBJ2-1	-	14	TRBD2	TGTGCCACCAGCAGGGAGAGCGGGAGCGGCGAGCAGTTCTTC	CATSRESGSGEQFF
TRBV6-2/TRBV6-3	TRBJ1-1	once	16	-	TGTGCCAGCAGTTACTCGGCAGGGAAGATGAACACTGAAGCTTTCTTT	CASSYSAGKMNTEAFF
TRBV19	TRBJ2-2	-	16	TRBD1	TGTGCCAGTGTCGCCCGACAGGGGGCAAACACCGGGGAGCTGTTTTTT	CASVARQGANTGELFF
TRBV11-3	TRBJ2-7	-	13	-	TGTGCCAGCAGCCAGCTCACGGGCTACGAGCAGTACTTC	CASSQLTGYEQYF
TRBV2	TRBJ2-3	-	14	TRBD2	TGTGCCAGCAGTTTGACTAGCGTCGCAGATACGCAGTATTTT	CASSLTSVADTQYF
TRBV6-5	TRBJ2-1	-	12	-	TGTGCCAGCAGCCAGAACAACAATGAGCAGTTCTTC	CASSQNNNEQFF
TRBV30	TRBJ1-1	once	13	-	TGTGCCTGGAGTGAACAGGGGAACACTGAAGCTTTCTTT	CAWSEQGNTEAFF
TRBV23-1	TRBJ2-4	-	16	-	TGCGCCAGCAGTCTAAGACAGCTAGAGAGCCATGACATTCAGTACTTC	CASSLRQLESHDIQYF
TRBV29-1	TRBJ2-5	-	12	TRBD1	TGCAGCACCCGACAGGGCCAAGAGACCCAGTACTTC	CSTRQGQETQYF
TRBV7-2	TRBJ2-1	-	14	TRBD1	TGTGCCAGCAGACCCGGACAGGCTTACAATGAGCAGTTCTTC	CASRPGQAYNEQFF
TRBV3-1/TRBV3-2	TRBJ2-1	once	14	-	TGTGCCAGCAGCCAAGCTAATTCCGCGAATGAGCAGTTCTTC	CASSQANSANEQFF
TRBV19	TRBJ1-1	-	13	-	TGTGCCAGTAGTATAGTTCGAGACACTGAAGCTTTCTTT	CASSIVRDTEAFF
TRBV27	TRBJ1-2	once	13	TRBD1	TGTGCCAGCAGTGCCCAGGGGGCGTACGGCTACACCTTC	CASSAQGAYGYTF
TRBV7-8	TRBJ2-2	-	15	-	TGTGCCAGCAGCAAACGACAGGAGAGCACCGGGGAGCTGTTTTTT	CASSKRQESTGELFF
TRBV7-2	TRBJ1-1	-	13	-	TGTGCCAGCAGCGTCCTGGTGGCCACTGAAGCTTTCTTT	CASSVLVATEAFF
TRBV7-6	TRBJ2-2	-	16	TRBD2	TGTGCCAGCAGCTTATCGGGGGGGCGCCGTACCGGGGAGCTGTTTTTT	CASSLSGGRRTGELFF
TRBV9	TRBJ1-2	-	15	-	TGTGCCAGCAGCGTAGGGGAGGTCTCTAACTATGGCTACACCTTC	CASSVGEVSNYGYTF
TRBV9	TRBJ1-2	-	15	-	TGTGCCAGCAGCGTAGCGGGCAGGGAAAGGGGTGGCTACACCTTC	CASSVAGRERGGYTF
TRBV3-1/TRBV3-2	TRBJ2-3	-	13	-	TGTGCCAGCAGCCCGGGTGGCACAGATACGCAGTATTTT	CASSPGGTDTQYF
TRBV19	TRBJ2-7	few	13	-	TGTGCCAGTAGTATAGGGAGGGGCTACGAGCAGTACTTC	CASSIGRGYEQYF
TRBV4-1	TRBJ1-3	-	14	-	TGCGCCAGCAGCCAAGCAGGGCTCGGAAACACCATATATTTT	CASSQAGLGNTIYF